This TCR beta chain comes out of a study of chemoradiotherapy in HPV16-positive cancers. Sequencing used immunoSEQ multiplex PCR; TCRdb keeps in-frame clones, though not all of them. The data contain approximately 7,000 clones, roughly 89% of them seen just once; the ten biggest clones take up approximately 2.4%. CDR3 length: 12 amino acids. CDR1 SGHDT and CDR2 YYEEEE come from the germline V gene. V lost 4 bases to trimming and J lost 8 bases, with 10 bases between them. J is TRBJ2-1 and V is TRBV5-6; D is possibly TRBD2 (5 bases). This TCR was recovered from a human donor with HPV-associated anogenital cancer. The source was tumor tissue, collected from a patient who underwent chemoradiotherapy. The CDR3: CASSRGRDEQFF. CDR3 bases: TGTGCCAGCAGCCGAGGGCGAGATGAGCAGTTCTTC.